Sequencing of this T cell receptor beta chain was carried out in a study of cytomegalovirus exposure and HLA in healthy donors (dated by TCRdb to between 2016 and 2019). For context, the study as a whole: An earlier analysis of some 600 of the donors reported 276 Gb of sequence data and 95 million to 120 million unique TCR beta sequences obtained from some 200 million T cells. An early release that covered roughly 600 HLA-typed donors contained around 330 gigabases of sequencing data and about 93 million unique TCR sequences. A later analysis re-analyzed previously published TCR beta repertoires from 666 donors and added high-resolution HLA genotyping to study TCR occurrence patterns. Besides the first cohort of 550 to 750 subjects, a separate validation cohort made up of 120 different subjects was used. Rather than using new phenotypic data, the later analysis identified candidate immune exposures from TCR beta sequences and from how often those sequences occurred across donors. The study aimed to test whether signatures of past pathogen exposure could be identified by cataloging public T cell receptors. Among about 390 genotyped donors of the cohort, an average of approximately 250,000 unique TCR beta nucleotide sequences were sequenced per donor, around a sixth of them non-productive. Every discovery cohort repertoire had been produced on one sequencing platform. A later genetic analysis took genome-wide SNP genotypes for about three fifths of the 666 donors and used that subset as a discovery cohort. The genetic ancestry cluster associated with self-reported Caucasian donors included 81% of the roughly 410 genotyped donors. Typing coverage varied by locus: roughly 620-640 donors for A, B, C, DRB1 and DQB1; 500 to 550 for DQA1; 600 to 610 for DPA1; approximately 470 for DPB1. About five DR-DQ haplotypes were treated as single units for association and clustering because of strong linkage in the cohort. Donor age, sex, ethnicity and CMV serostatus were compiled together with the repertoire data. An earlier analysis of several hundred of the donors applied high-throughput TCR beta sequencing to assess whether each TCR beta V gene segment acted as functional or pseudogenic. Class I and class II HLA loci were covered by the typing at four-digit resolution. The T cell repertoires of 670 or so subjects were profiled by immunosequencing and related to cytomegalovirus serostatus. High-throughput TCR immunosequencing, statistical association of individual TCRs with disease status, and machine learning were combined to predict cytomegalovirus infection status. Study-level results and caveats: The earlier analysis of approximately 590 of the donors excluded roughly 16 rarely observed V segments, including chromosome 9 orphons, because counts were too low. A few of the identified cytomegalovirus-associated TCR beta chains were confirmed in vitro to be specific for cytomegalovirus antigens. A later analysis found that most CMV-associated TCR beta chains appeared HLA-restricted, with HLA associations seemingly driven largely by CMV exposure. Linkage disequilibrium might explain the correlated functional status among segregating V segments, but an unknown experimental factor could not be ruled out. Roughly uniform sequencing depth across donors was assumed in presence/absence analyses, although this assumption may not hold. V-gene and J-gene trimming of TCR beta chains was associated with a missense DCLRE1C variant in a later genetic analysis, and the association was replicated in an independent cohort. The sequencing pipeline was judged likely to have produced a cluster of highly shared sequence variants as a technical artifact. A later analysis found that TCR association rates varied across HLA loci, with DRB1 alleles showing the most associated TCRs and HLA-C alleles the fewest. The study gave a list of over 150 TCR beta chains associated with cytomegalovirus. A further reported finding was that TCR beta sequences accurately predicted the HLA-A and HLA-B alleles for most subjects in the first cohort. The classifier was reported to diagnose cytomegalovirus status with high specificity and sensitivity in both the original cohort and the validation cohort. In a later analysis, HLA-associated TCR beta chains were found to be more clonally expanded and to have lower generation probabilities than equally common non-associated chains. Because the 87-base-pair reads could not distinguish some IMGT-functional V segments, including TRBV6-2 and TRBV6-3, those segments were excluded. This cohort had only TCR beta chains sequenced, and the lack of alpha or paired-chain data limited which features could be detected. Specific HLA alleles were associated with 18,000 or so TCR beta sequences at a false discovery rate of 0.05 in a later analysis. Several of the top co-occurrence clusters appeared to be linked to parvovirus B19, influenza, CMV and Epstein-Barr virus, according to a later analysis. A later genetic analysis reported fewer N-insertions in productive TCRs among donors in an Asian-associated ancestry cluster than the roughly 620-donor mean. Across donors, most TCR sequences were observed very rarely, whereas some public TCRs were present in many individuals. According to the authors, the approach could potentially be generalized to other disease states and immunological phenotypes. For the cohort, immune exposure information was limited to CMV serostatus. Because HLA typing was missing for some donors at each locus, association tests included only the typed subset. In an earlier analysis of some 640 of the donors, most TCR beta V segments were observed in productive rearrangements about 87% or about 30% of the time, broadly matching IMGT annotations. When HLA alleles, especially DR and DQ, strongly co-occurred, TCR associations were difficult to assign to individual alleles.

Details on this clone: It lacks a known antigen. The sample holds no much larger clone one base away, and base qualities are not on file.

The library came from the immunoSEQ multiplex PCR assay. For the multiplex PCR, a mixture combining 60 forward primers for TCR Vbeta segments and 13 reverse primers for TCR Jbeta segments was used. The CDR3 region of rearranged TCR beta genes was amplified from genomic DNA with a multiplex PCR assay. The amplified TCR beta libraries were sequenced on the Illumina HiSeq System as 87-base-pair reads. The study's own analysis went as follows. A later analysis counted tens of millions of unique TCR beta chains across the 550 to 800 repertoires, and 9 million to 14 million of these chains were shared by at least two donors. A nearest-neighbor algorithm error-corrected the raw reads and collapsed the reads into unique sequences, merging closely related sequences to remove PCR and sequencing errors. To assign V, D and J gene segments, CDR3 sequences were aligned to IMGT reference sequences. For a sequence to be retained, a match of at least six nucleotides was required to both a V gene segment and a J gene segment. Rearrangements were called productive when the CDR3 lacked stop codons and stayed in frame with V and J; all others were non-productive. Following IMGT convention, CDR3 was defined as the stretch from the second conserved V-encoded cysteine up to the conserved J-encoded phenylalanine. In an earlier analysis of 500 to 650 of the donors, sequences lacking an unambiguous match to a single V gene segment were excluded. An earlier analysis of fewer than 750 of the donors called V segments functional above 56.7% productive rearrangements and segregating when the between-donor standard deviation exceeded 5%. A statistical classification framework was built for diagnosing cytomegalovirus status from the catalog of TCR beta chain sequences. In a later analysis, V and J genes were assigned by comparing TCR nucleotide sequences against IMGT/GENE-DB human TR gene sequences. A later analysis assigned CDR3 sequences and most-parsimonious VDJ recombination scenarios with the TCRdist pipeline. In a later analysis, each TCR beta chain was defined by its CDR3 amino acid sequence together with its V-gene family, and reads lacking a unique V-gene family were excluded. A later analysis removed 592 highly shared, low-generation-probability nucleotide sequences to deal with suspected cross-contamination and a sequencing artifact. For each public chain, a later analysis derived a clonal expansion index from normalized ranks of inferred template counts within each repertoire. Generation probabilities in a later analysis came from a VDJ recombination model fitted to out-of-frame rearrangements, and those results were checked against IGoR. In a later analysis, TCR-TCR, TCR-HLA and TCR-CMV co-occurrence was scored with hypergeometric tests, and a repertoire-size bias correction was applied to TCR pairs. False discovery rates were estimated in a later analysis by permuting HLA or CMV assignments 20 times. In a later analysis, co-occurring TCRs were grouped using DBSCAN, with TCRdist sequence similarity added in when clustering inside HLA-allele-positive subsets. For co-occurrence clustering, repertoires with fewer than 30,000 or more than 120,000 public chains were excluded, along with five repertoires with anomalous nucleotide sharing. TCRdb re-hosts the immuneACCESS table, in-frame sequences only. Its copies lack some clones; in the studies checked, an unresolved V gene accounts for under half of them, and the cause for the rest is not known. The V and J calls and the clone size are those of that table, but D and trimming were determined from the DNA. Counted in this sample were about 180,000 clones; around 80% of them appeared once. The top ten constitute 1.2% of the sample.

The cohort comprised hundreds of healthy bone marrow donors. All cohort members were sampled while nominally healthy, although unrecorded immune exposures were likely present. The donor tested CMV seropositive, placing the donor among the 250 to 350 seropositive members of the cohort. A peripheral blood sample was collected from each donor, and TCR beta sequencing was performed on peripheral blood mononuclear cells. Genomic DNA extraction from the blood cell samples was performed with the Qiagen DNeasy Blood Extraction Kit. V is cut by 5 bases and J by 6 bases, and the space between the germline ends is 20 bases. According to the germline V gene (reference sequence), CDR1 reads LNHDA and CDR2 reads SQIVND. The CDR3 has 16 amino acids, counting the end cysteine and phenylalanine. CDR3 DNA is the only sequence kept; it has 48 bases, read in frame from the first base.

The receptor comes from a girl aged 2-9 years in good health and CMV-seropositive. The rearranged chain carries TRBV19 and TRBJ1-5, with a weak D call of TRBD1 (6 bases match). Sequencing was carried out using PBMCs. Read as DNA, the sequence is TGTGCCAGTAGTCTCACCGGGACACCCGGGGCTCAGCCCCAGCATTTT. Its translation is CASSLTGTPGAQPQHF.